The clone carrying this T cell receptor beta chain was counted only a few times. The antigen is unknown. The data derive from a study of T-cell memory formation after mild COVID-19. Overall study context: TCR clusters showed largely donor specificity. Study-wide findings and caveats: Contracting CD8+ clones were enriched in EMRA, CD4+ mainly in CM and EM. Prior to infection, memory already included some responding clones, suggesting cross-reactive memory joined.

J was trimmed by 5 bases and V by 0 bases; bases with no gene match: 6. CDR1 and CDR2 from the germline V gene are MGHRA and YSYEKL. This CDR3 has 15 amino acids. 5'RACE primed from the constant segment yielded TCR alpha and TCR beta cDNA libraries bearing sample barcodes and UMIs. TCRdb re-analysed the 5' RACE reads in MiXCR, keeping a single row per CDR3 protein. The sample yields roughly 150,000 distinct CDR3 sequences, roughly 13% seen once. Sequences were obtained from PBMCs or a T cell subset sorted from them (not recorded which). This TCR was sampled from an adult woman who had mild COVID-19 (a few samples of this study predate the infection). Cell type and time point are not known. The J gene is TRBJ1-2, the V gene TRBV4-1, with TRBD1 identical over 7 bases. The CDR3 sequence is CASSQEGQQSYGYTF. In nucleotides, the CDR3 is TGCGCCAGCAGCCAAGAGGGACAGCAGAGTTATGGCTACACCTTC.